This T cell receptor beta chain was sequenced for a study of control samples from healthy donors and cancer patients. Only in-frame clones appear in the TCRdb table, and some are missing; sequencing was by immunoSEQ multiplex PCR. Of tens of thousands of clones listed, roughly nine tenths are singletons. The CDR3 length is 14 residues. V dropped 4 bases and J dropped 3; count of bases not matched to a gene: 3. Germline V CDR1 and CDR2: SGHNT, YYREEE (reference sequence). Source material: blood. The rearrangement uses TRBV5-4 and TRBJ2-7; 11 bases match TRBD1. This TCR was recovered from a woman between 45 and 65 years old in good health. The CDR3 DNA sequence: TGTGCCAGCAGCCCGGGACAGGGGGTCTACGAGCAGTACTTC. Translation gives CASSPGQGVYEQYF.